This record covers a single TCR beta chain. The target antigen is unknown. The data belong to a study of cytomegalovirus exposure and HLA in healthy donors. General study findings and limits: Generally TCR sequences proved uncommon, though certain public TCRs appeared in numerous donors.

The donors were in the roughly 130-subject validation cohort, distinct from the roughly 700-subject first cohort. Generated by immunoSEQ multiplex PCR, the TCRdb table keeps only in-frame clones and is missing some. The sample has roughly 350,000 clones; 70% to 90% are singletons. Trimming stripped 4 bases from V and 3 bases from J, with 19 bases between. The CDR3 is 17 amino acids. The germline V gene has CDR1 MNHNS and CDR2 SASEGT. Sequenced input: PBMCs. This sequence was found in a woman between 18 and 29 years old in good health and CMV-seronegative. The V call is TRBV6-1, the J call TRBJ1-5, with D perhaps TRBD1 (5 bases). The CDR3 loop is CASSARAIRDFNQPQHF. The CDR3 DNA is TGTGCCAGCAGTGCCCGCGCCATCCGGGACTTCAATCAGCCCCAGCATTTT.